The 29 T cell receptor beta chains below were found in one sample sequenced in a study of CXCR3-negative and CXCR3-positive naive CD8 T cells. The study's findings and limits: CXCR3-negative naive cells had less hydrophobic TRB CDR3s than did CXCR3-positive naive cells.

Carrying UMI labels, the TRB cDNA libraries were prepared through 5' RACE. With the 5' RACE reads reprocessed, TCRdb shows one record per CDR3 protein and no DNA. The sample table includes 65,000 to 90,000 distinct CDR3 sequences. These receptors lack a known antigen. Sample: naive CXCR3+ CD8+ T cells from blood. Noted subset: CD45RO-CCR7+CD27+CD95- naive CD8+ T cells expressing CXCR3 (TNR3+). The receptors come from a human donor in good health. Some clones in this sample may be carry-over from other donors' samples.

CDR3 amino acids: CASSLQGIGTEAFF. The rearrangement joins TRBV7-6 to TRBJ1-1; no DNA is available, so the TRBD1 call from TCRdb remains unchecked. CDR3 length: 14 residues. The germline V gene encodes CDR1 SGHVS and CDR2 FNYEAQ.

The chain is built from TRBV6-4 and TRBJ1-1; without DNA, the TCRdb call of TRBD1 cannot be checked. The germline V gene has CDR1 MRHNA and CDR2 SNTAGT. The CDR3 is made up of 14 amino acids. CDR3 in amino acids: CASSEGGSNTEAFF.

The V gene is TRBV28, the J gene TRBJ2-5. This CDR3 has 15 residues. The germline V gene has CDR1 MDHEN and CDR2 SYDVKM. The CDR3 region is CASSLLSGVQETQYF.

The V and J genes are TRBV7-9 and TRBJ2-7; TCRdb calls TRBD2, which cannot be checked without DNA. The CDR3 is made up of 15 amino acids. Germline V gene sequence: CDR1 SEHNR, CDR2 FQNEAQ (reference sequence). The CDR3 region is CASKIVAGVFHEQYF. Full variable domain (remainder filled in from reference TRBV7-9 and TRBJ2-7): DTGVSQNPRHKITKRGQNVTFRCDPISEHNRLYWYRQTLGQGPEFLTYFQNEAQLEKSRLLSDRFSAERPKGSFSTLEIQRTEQGDSAMYLCASKIVAGVFHEQYFGPGTRLTVT.

The CDR3 loop reads CGVEDYKGTGGSGANVLTF. The chain recombines TRBV29-1 with TRBJ2-6; TCRdb lists TRBD1, though no DNA is available to test this call. The CDR3 has 19 amino acids. Per the germline V gene, CDR1 is SQVTM and CDR2 is ANQGSEA.

The genes are TRBV5-1 and TRBJ2-7; TCRdb names TRBD1, which stays unverified in the absence of DNA. The CDR3 is made up of 13 amino acids. Looked up from germline, CDR1 is SGHRS and CDR2 is YFSETQ. The CDR3 is CASSLTQAYEQYF.

The rearrangement joins TRBV12-3 or TRBV12-4 to TRBJ2-7. The CDR3 is 14 amino acids. The CDR3: CASSFGILGYEQYF.

This chain joins TRBV7-9 and TRBJ2-7; without DNA, the TCRdb call of TRBD1 cannot be checked. Germline V CDR1 and CDR2: SEHNR, FQNEAQ (reference sequence). This CDR3 contains 13 residues. CDR3 loop: CASRPRQTYEQYF.

The chain couples TRBV15 to TRBJ2-5. This CDR3 spans 16 amino acids. Germline V gene data show CDR1 as LNHNV and CDR2 as YYDKDF (reference sequence). The CDR3 loop is CATSRDKVRIQETQYF. The full variable domain, in which reference TRBV15 and TRBJ2-5 provide the parts outside the CDR3, is DAMVIQNPRYQVTQFGKPVTLSCSQTLNHNVMYWYQQKSSQAPKLLFHYYDKDFNNEADTPDNFQSRRPNTSFCFLDIRSPGLGDTAMYLCATSRDKVRIQETQYFGPGTRLLVL.

The chain has TRBV6-2 or TRBV6-3 and TRBJ1-5. The length of the CDR3 is 12 residues. Germline CDR1 MNHEY, CDR2 SVGEGT. The chain's CDR3 is CASSYGDIPQHF.

The chain combines TRBV12-3 or TRBV12-4 with TRBJ2-6; TCRdb reports TRBD2, a call that lacks DNA to check it against. This CDR3 has 18 residues. The CDR3 spells CASSPPSRGALGANVLTF.

V usage is TRBV6-1 and J usage is TRBJ1-5; TCRdb lists TRBD1, though no DNA is available to test this call. This CDR3 comprises 15 residues. The germline V gene has CDR1 MNHNS and CDR2 SASEGT. CDR3 in amino acids: CASSFGDRGPQPQHF.

The chain has TRBV7-3 and TRBJ2-3; TCRdb lists TRBD2, though no DNA is available to test this call. The CDR3 has 16 residues. Germline values: CDR1 SGHTA, CDR2 FQGTGA. CDR3 in amino acids: CASSLPGGGDIDTQYF.

This chain uses TRBV12-3 or TRBV12-4 with TRBJ1-1; TCRdb's D call, TRBD1, is unchecked because there is no DNA. This CDR3 has 12 amino acids. The CDR3 here is CASSLGGQEAFF.

The chain carries TRBV29-1 and TRBJ1-2; TCRdb reports TRBD1, a call that lacks DNA to check it against. Germline loops: CDR1 SQVTM, CDR2 ANQGSEA. This CDR3 has 17 residues. The CDR3 reads CSVEDRGSGFTNYGYTF.

The V call is TRBV4-1, the J call TRBJ2-2; with no DNA, the TCRdb D assignment of TRBD2 cannot be verified. The CDR3 extends over 16 amino acids. The V gene's germline CDR1 is MGHRA and CDR2 YSYEKL. CDR3 region: CASSQRTGRNTGELFF.

This chain uses TRBV3-1 with TRBJ2-5; the D call of TRBD1 rests on TCRdb alone, since no DNA is present to check it. The CDR3 extends over 14 amino acids. The germline gives CDR1 LGHDT, CDR2 YNNKEL (reference sequence). CDR3 loop: CASSQVGGEETQYF.

The chain recombines TRBV29-1 with TRBJ2-7; TCRdb gives TRBD2 as the D gene, but with no DNA this cannot be confirmed. The CDR3 length is 14 residues. Germline V gene sequence: CDR1 SQVTM, CDR2 ANQGSEA. The chain's CDR3 is CSVATGLRSYEQYF.

CDR3 sequence: CASSNPPGNSPLHF. J is TRBJ1-6 and V is TRBV21-1; checking the TCRdb D call of TRBD1 is not possible without DNA. TRBV21-1 is classified as a pseudogene. The CDR3 sequence is 14 residues long.

The gene calls are TRBV15 and TRBJ2-7; the D call from TCRdb, TRBD1, cannot be confirmed without DNA. Germline V lookup: CDR1 LNHNV, CDR2 YYDKDF (reference sequence). This CDR3 contains 15 residues. CDR3 sequence: CATSPTPGPSYEQYF.

The chain is built from TRBV4-3 and TRBJ2-6; without DNA, the TCRdb call of TRBD1 cannot be checked. The CDR3 is made up of 18 amino acids. Germline V gene sequence: CDR1 LGHNA, CDR2 YSLEER. The CDR3 spells CASSQDRGLGTGANVLTF.

This chain links TRBV6-1 with TRBJ2-1. CDR1 is MNHNS and CDR2 is SASEGT in the germline V gene. The CDR3 loop spans 13 amino acids. CDR3 region: CASSDLTDNEQFF.

The CDR3 reads CASSQLRDSEAFF. The chain links TRBV4-1 to TRBJ1-1; TCRdb lists TRBD1, though no DNA is available to test this call. The germline gives CDR1 MGHRA, CDR2 YSYEKL. The CDR3 has 13 residues.

The rearrangement links TRBV6-2 or TRBV6-3 to TRBJ2-2. Per germline, CDR1 MNHEY and CDR2 SVGEGT. The CDR3 loop spans 12 amino acids. CDR3 residues: CASLWGTGELFF.

The rearrangement uses TRBV12-3 or TRBV12-4 and TRBJ2-3. The CDR3 consists of 13 residues. CDR3 loop: CASSSTKTDTQYF.

The rearrangement links TRBV12-3 or TRBV12-4 to TRBJ2-1; checking the TCRdb D call of TRBD2 is not possible without DNA. The CDR3 runs to 14 residues. CDR3 region: CASSLTGGDNEQFF.

The chain employs TRBV7-9 and TRBJ2-7. The CDR3 runs to 12 residues. Germline V gives CDR1 SEHNR, CDR2 FQNEAQ (reference sequence). CDR3 sequence reads: CASSAEFYEQYF.

V is TRBV13 and J is TRBJ2-5; TCRdb reports TRBD2, a call that lacks DNA to check it against. The CDR3 has 15 residues. Germline CDR1 is PRHDT and CDR2 is FYEKMQ (reference sequence). CDR3 in amino acids: CASSFSRGSEETQYF.

The rearrangement uses TRBV4-3 and TRBJ2-7; the TCRdb call, TRBD2, lacks DNA for checking. The germline V gene has CDR1 LGHNA and CDR2 YSLEER. The CDR3 runs 18 residues. This CDR3 reads CASSQDIASGIPYYEQYF.